The source of this TCR beta chain is a study of T cells in Graves' hyperthyroidism and ophthalmopathy. With 5 bases removed from V and 4 bases from J, the gap between germline ends came to 11 bases. CDR1 KGHDR and CDR2 SFDVKD come from the germline V gene. CDR3 length: 14 amino acids. Amplified TCR beta CDR3 regions derived from RNA transcripts. Carried out on the TCR CDR3, a first-round RT-PCR used the HTBI primer set. TCRdb ran MiXCR on the multiplex PCR reads and lists one entry per CDR3 protein. Of some 270,000 distinct CDR3 sequences in the sample, 12% to 15% were seen once. Across 18 months, stable Graves' hyperthyroidism was marked by no progression to ophthalmopathy. Patients aged 18 to 65 had newly diagnosed hyperthyroidism of under 2 months' duration. Patients having uncontrolled infection, another autoimmune disease, pregnancy or lactation were not included.

This clonotype originated in a woman in her 40s with Graves' hyperthyroidism. The rearrangement joins TRBV24-1 to TRBJ1-5; TRBD1 might be the D (6 bases). The sequenced material came from blood. The CDR3, as DNA: TGTGCCACCAGTGCTCCGGGACAAAATCAGCCCCAGCATTTT. Residues: CATSAPGQNQPQHF.